This T cell receptor (beta chain) was observed in a study of shared T cell receptors in the human thymus. The assay was immunoSEQ multiplex PCR, and TCRdb's table has in-frame clones only and misses some. In the table there are around 340,000 clones, around 93% of which are singletons. The CDR3 length is 16 residues. Trimming at V came to 2 bases and at J to 6 bases, leaving 15 bases not matched to a gene. The germline gives CDR1 SQVTM, CDR2 ANQGSEA. This receptor was identified in a human donor. The sequenced sample consisted of thymocytes. The chain carries TRBV29-1 and TRBJ1-1; 7 nucleotides line up with TRBD1. The CDR3 loop reads CSVEKGELQGPPEAFF. In nucleotides, the CDR3 is TGCAGCGTTGAAAAGGGGGAGTTACAGGGGCCCCCTGAAGCTTTCTTT.